A selection of T cell receptor beta chains follows, all from one sample in a study of T cells in Graves' hyperthyroidism and ophthalmopathy. TCRdb re-analysed the multiplex PCR reads in MiXCR, keeping a single row per CDR3 protein. The table lists around 270,000 distinct CDR3 sequences, approximately 18% of them singletons. The specimen was blood. The receptors derive from a man in his forties or fifties with Graves' ophthalmopathy. CDR3s leave out the opening cysteine and the closing phenylalanine or tryptophan. A D gene is named only where the DNA matches it firmly.

v_call: TRBV19
j_call: TRBJ2-1
d_call: .
cdr3_aa: ASSSLYGSGLYNEQF

v_call: TRBV11-2
j_call: TRBJ2-7
d_call: .
cdr3_aa: ASSPQGGDRRPYEQY

v_call: TRBV27
j_call: TRBJ2-1
d_call: .
cdr3_aa: AIAGASHNEQF

v_call: TRBV28
j_call: TRBJ1-1
d_call: TRBD1
cdr3_aa: ATLETGGEAF

v_call: TRBV7-2
j_call: TRBJ1-2
d_call: TRBD1
cdr3_aa: ASNEQGANYGYT

v_call: TRBV12-3/TRBV12-4
j_call: TRBJ2-3
d_call: TRBD1
cdr3_aa: ASSLAQGFTDTQY

v_call: TRBV12-5
j_call: TRBJ2-1
d_call: .
cdr3_aa: ASARSANGGEQF

v_call: TRBV6-2/TRBV6-3
j_call: TRBJ2-1
d_call: TRBD2
cdr3_aa: ASTVAGGGEQF

v_call: TRBV6-7
j_call: TRBJ1-1
d_call: .
cdr3_aa: ASSPQDSMNTEAF

v_call: TRBV5-1
j_call: TRBJ2-1
d_call: .
cdr3_aa: ASSMATWDTRREQF

v_call: TRBV19
j_call: TRBJ2-1
d_call: .
cdr3_aa: ASSLDWKTDSEQF

v_call: TRBV28
j_call: TRBJ2-1
d_call: TRBD2
cdr3_aa: ASSLAGGPQNEQF

v_call: TRBV28
j_call: TRBJ2-4
d_call: .
cdr3_aa: ASSTTTNIQY

v_call: TRBV28
j_call: TRBJ1-4
d_call: TRBD1
cdr3_aa: ASSLRGTGGEKLF

v_call: TRBV5-1
j_call: TRBJ2-7
d_call: TRBD1
cdr3_aa: ASSSPIDWDSSYEQY

v_call: TRBV15
j_call: TRBJ2-5
d_call: .
cdr3_aa: ATSRDLGPVETQY

v_call: TRBV20-1
j_call: TRBJ2-5
d_call: TRBD2
cdr3_aa: SALTSGRLETQY

v_call: TRBV15
j_call: TRBJ2-1
d_call: TRBD1
cdr3_aa: ATRRDRGLNNEQF

v_call: TRBV24-1
j_call: TRBJ1-2
d_call: .
cdr3_aa: ATSDVGGISGYT

v_call: TRBV5-1
j_call: TRBJ1-1
d_call: TRBD1
cdr3_aa: ASSLSPGTGNTEAF

v_call: TRBV28
j_call: TRBJ1-5
d_call: TRBD1
cdr3_aa: ASRNGQGPGEPQH

v_call: TRBV12-3/TRBV12-4
j_call: TRBJ2-1
d_call: .
cdr3_aa: ASSLGRGLGVYNEQF

v_call: TRBV27
j_call: TRBJ2-5
d_call: .
cdr3_aa: ASSFEGGRQETQY

v_call: TRBV20-1
j_call: TRBJ2-5
d_call: TRBD2
cdr3_aa: SAQLAGAETQY

v_call: TRBV6-5
j_call: TRBJ2-1
d_call: .
cdr3_aa: ASSNPSEQF

v_call: TRBV5-1
j_call: TRBJ2-2
d_call: .
cdr3_aa: ASRPTAGQRELF

v_call: TRBV28
j_call: TRBJ1-1
d_call: .
cdr3_aa: ASAPGKRDTLLNTEAF

v_call: TRBV28
j_call: TRBJ2-7
d_call: TRBD2
cdr3_aa: ASQISGRAYEQY

v_call: TRBV7-9
j_call: TRBJ1-6
d_call: .
cdr3_aa: ASSRGGGIPPVNSPLH

v_call: TRBV7-2
j_call: TRBJ2-2
d_call: .
cdr3_aa: ASSFPVYRGTGELF

v_call: TRBV7-2
j_call: TRBJ2-1
d_call: TRBD2
cdr3_aa: ASSSTSIGNEQF

v_call: TRBV7-6
j_call: TRBJ2-5
d_call: .
cdr3_aa: ASSQPREETQY

v_call: TRBV10-2
j_call: TRBJ1-5
d_call: .
cdr3_aa: ASSERSQPQH

v_call: TRBV5-6
j_call: TRBJ1-1
d_call: .
cdr3_aa: ASSGFAGGYTEAF

v_call: TRBV27
j_call: TRBJ2-7
d_call: TRBD2
cdr3_aa: ASSLLAGGPGEQY

v_call: TRBV27
j_call: TRBJ2-7
d_call: TRBD2
cdr3_aa: ASSTLGLAGSLNEQY

v_call: TRBV5-5
j_call: TRBJ2-5
d_call: .
cdr3_aa: ASSAGGSQETQY

v_call: TRBV5-6
j_call: TRBJ2-7
d_call: .
cdr3_aa: ASTRAYEQY

v_call: TRBV2
j_call: TRBJ2-3
d_call: TRBD1
cdr3_aa: ASSADRGSTDTQY

v_call: TRBV2
j_call: TRBJ1-5
d_call: .
cdr3_aa: ASSERGTSNQPQH

v_call: TRBV12-3/TRBV12-4
j_call: TRBJ2-1
d_call: TRBD2
cdr3_aa: ASGPSGRSSYNEQF

v_call: TRBV20-1
j_call: TRBJ2-5
d_call: TRBD2
cdr3_aa: SATGLAASIGY

v_call: TRBV9
j_call: TRBJ1-6
d_call: TRBD1
cdr3_aa: ASSVGDRGSPLH